This T cell receptor beta chain appears in the sequencing data of a study of T cell repertoires in cytomegalovirus infection. About the study: As its CMV epitopes, the study selected recently identified HLA-C-restricted and well-studied HLA-B-restricted targets. Carrying CMV and the relevant HLA type showed in public TCR beta signatures. The study, taken as a whole, reports: HLA-C-restricted, CMV-specific TCR beta clonotypes were dominant ex vivo.

Each CDR3 protein gets one entry after TCRdb re-called the reads with MiXCR. The table includes about 310,000 distinct CDR3 sequences, more than 20% detected once. The V and J ends lost 6 bases and 4 bases respectively, with 18 bases between them. The CDR3 is 15 residues long. The germline V gene has CDR1 LGHNT and CDR2 FRNRAP. Regarding this clonotype: Its antigen is currently unknown.

This sequence originates from a human donor in good health (CMV status not recorded). Some clones in this sample may be carry-over from other donors' samples. The specimen comprised cultured PBMCs, sampled from culture after CMV antigen stimulation. The chain uses TRBV12-5 and TRBJ1-2, with D tentatively TRBD1 (6 bases). The CDR3 coding sequence is TGTGCTAGTGGCCGAACCAGGGGACTGTTCTATGGCTACACCTTC. The encoded protein is CASGRTRGLFYGYTF.